This T cell receptor beta chain was sequenced for a study of cytomegalovirus exposure and HLA in healthy donors. Overall study: The same platform was used for the approximately 120 validation repertoires as for the roughly 660 first-cohort repertoires, as reported in a later analysis.

The donors belonged to the roughly 130-subject validation cohort, separate from the roughly 700-subject first cohort. Produced via immunoSEQ multiplex PCR; TCRdb's table is partial and in-frame only. The profile shows 150,000 or so clones, 75% to 90% of them singletons. Findings and limits, study-wide: Among the CMV-associated chains, a few were confirmed in vitro as specific for CMV antigens.

Germline V gives CDR1 PRHDT, CDR2 FYEKMQ (reference sequence). V shed 5 bases and J shed 0 bases, with 13 bases lying between them. CDR3 size: 15 residues. A remark on this clone: Its antigen is not known.

The source is a woman under 30 in good health and CMV-seronegative. The genes are TRBV13 and TRBJ1-1, with D possibly being TRBD1 (5 bases). The sequencing input was PBMCs. The CDR3 protein is CASSLDGRVNTEAFF. The CDR3 bases are TGTGCCAGCAGCCTTGATGGCAGGGTGAACACTGAAGCTTTCTTT.